The next 15 T cell receptor beta chains were all read from a single sample in a study of CD8+ T cells in alopecia areata. In each case, RNA was isolated and then reverse transcribed into cDNA as the sequencing template. Clones were sequenced by immunoSEQ multiplex PCR, and TCRdb holds only the in-frame ones, with some missing. The repertoire holds around 160,000 clones, around 47% seen once, with around 7% in the top ten. Sequenced sample: CD4+ T cells sorted from blood. Receptors were obtained from a human donor with alopecia areata.

This chain links TRBV28 with TRBJ2-7; 11 positions agree with TRBD2. The J segment lost 3 bases and the V segment lost 5 bases, leaving 6 bases of the junction unmatched. Germline V CDR1 and CDR2: MDHEN, SYDVKM. CDR3 length equals 15 residues. For the CDR3, the DNA is TGTGCCAGCAGTCCAGGGACTAGCGGCCTCTACGAGCAGTACTTC. Protein: CASSPGTSGLYEQYF.

The chain employs TRBV6-5 and TRBJ2-1, with 13 bases aligning to TRBD2. Per the germline V gene, CDR1 is MNHEY and CDR2 is SVGAGI. V lost 2 bases, J lost 7 bases, and 2 bases stayed unmatched. The CDR3 covers 15 residues. For the CDR3, the DNA is TGTGCCAGCAGTTACCCGGGACTAGCGGGAAATGAGCAGTTCTTC. It specifies CASSYPGLAGNEQFF.

The V gene is TRBV29-1, the J gene TRBJ2-3, with TRBD1 identical over 7 bases. V shed 4 bases and J 2 bases; nucleotides not matched to a gene: 3. CDR1 and CDR2 from the germline V gene are SQVTM and ANQGSEA. CDR3 size: 13 residues. The CDR3 protein is CSVAGQYTDTQYF. DNA of the CDR3: TGCAGCGTTGCGGGACAGTACACAGATACGCAGTATTTT.

This clone was seen only a few times. The genes are TRBV27 and TRBJ2-7; D gene unclear. Germline V gene sequence: CDR1 MNHEY, CDR2 SMNVEV (reference sequence). The V and J ends lost 2 bases and 1 base respectively, with 9 bases between them. The CDR3 runs to 14 residues. The CDR3 DNA reads TGTGCCAGCAGTTTAGCGGACGGATCCTACGAGCAGTACTTC. Translation: CASSLADGSYEQYF.

This clone was detected only a few times. The CDR3 region has the DNA TGTGCCAGCTCACCAGCGGGGAATGGCTACACCTTC. It is translated as CASSPAGNGYTF. The V and J genes are TRBV18 and TRBJ1-2; D is ambiguous. V gave up 2 bases and J gave up 6 bases, with 7 bases separating them. The CDR3 spans 12 residues. The germline CDR1 and CDR2 sequences are KGHSH and LQKENI.

This clone was seen just once. The chain uses TRBV5-6 and TRBJ1-5; D not resolved. CDR3 length: 12 amino acids. Germline CDR1 is SGHDT and CDR2 is YYEEEE. V was trimmed by 2 bases and J by 6 bases, leaving 6 bases between them. The CDR3 is CASSFFSQPQHF. The CDR3 bases are TGTGCCAGCAGCTTTTTTTCTCAGCCCCAGCATTTT.

This chain uses TRBV29-1 with TRBJ2-7, with D possibly being TRBD1 or TRBD2 (5 bases each). V lost 4 bases to trimming and J lost 0 bases, with 7 bases between them. Germline CDR1 reads SQVTM; CDR2 reads ANQGSEA. There are 12 residues in the CDR3. In DNA form, the CDR3 reads TGCAGCGTTGGGGACCTCTCCTACGAGCAGTACTTC. Amino acid sequence: CSVGDLSYEQYF.

This clone came up a few times. The chain uses TRBV9 and TRBJ2-1, with D possibly being TRBD2 (5 bases). The germline gives CDR1 SGDLS, CDR2 YYNGEE. Deletions cut 0 bases from V and 8 bases from J, with 15 bases between. CDR3 size: 15 residues. CDR3 sequence reads: CASSVGVRESDEQFF. CDR3 sequence (DNA): TGTGCCAGCAGCGTAGGTGTGAGGGAGAGTGATGAGCAGTTCTTC.

There are a few counts of this clone. The chain has TRBV7-2 and TRBJ2-1, with 10 bases aligning to TRBD2. The length of the CDR3 is 15 residues. V gave up 1 base and J gave up 8 bases; unmatched junction bases: 5. CDR1 is SGHTA, CDR2 FQGNSA, per germline. CDR3 in amino acids: CASSLVPSGSHEQFF. The CDR3 nucleotides read TGTGCCAGCAGCTTAGTTCCTAGCGGGAGCCATGAGCAGTTCTTC.

The chain carries TRBV29-1 and TRBJ1-4, with D unclear. The CDR3 is made up of 13 amino acids. V dropped 4 bases and J dropped 7 bases, with 13 bases sitting between them. CDR1 SQVTM and CDR2 ANQGSEA come from the germline V gene. CDR3 region: CSVARRAGEKLFF. The CDR3 coding sequence is TGCAGCGTTGCAAGGCGGGCAGGTGAAAAACTGTTTTTT.

The V call is TRBV9, the J call TRBJ2-1; D is unclear. V was cut by 0 bases and J by 6 bases, with 13 bases left in between. The CDR3 is 15 amino acids. Germline assignment: CDR1 SGDLS and CDR2 YYNGEE. The CDR3 bases are TGTGCCAGCAGCGTAGGTCTATCGGCACCCAATGAGCAGTTCTTC. The encoded protein is CASSVGLSAPNEQFF.

This clone was picked up a small number of times. This chain links TRBV7-2 with TRBJ2-3, with D unclear. The V gene lost 3 bases and the J gene lost 6 bases, with 10 bases spanning the gap. CDR1 SGHTA and CDR2 FQGNSA come from the germline V gene. CDR3 size: 13 residues. The CDR3, as DNA: TGTGCCAGCAGCTTCGCAGACGGGGATACGCAGTATTTT. Protein product: CASSFADGDTQYF.

The gene calls are TRBV30 and TRBJ2-5; D gene ambiguous. Germline V gene data show CDR1 as GTSNPN and CDR2 as SVGIG (reference sequence). CDR3 length: 14 amino acids. The ends were cut back, 2 bases at V and 4 bases at J, with 14 bases in the middle. Here the CDR3 reads CAWSTVRAGETQYF. CDR3 coding DNA: TGTGCCTGGAGTACCGTTAGGGCCGGAGAGACCCAGTACTTC.

In DNA, the CDR3 is TGCAGCGTTGTAGGACTTGAAAACATTCAGTACTTC. This translates into CSVVGLENIQYF. The J gene is TRBJ2-4, the V gene TRBV29-1, with D possibly matching TRBD2 (5 bases). Trimming shortened V by 4 bases and J by 5 bases, and 9 bases separated the two germline ends. Germline CDR1 reads SQVTM; CDR2 reads ANQGSEA. This CDR3 region has 12 residues.

This clone was observed a single time. The chain recombines TRBV7-2 with TRBJ1-5; 7 nucleotides align to TRBD1. Germline trimming cut 3 bases from V and 4 bases from J; bases unmatched to any gene: 9. Germline lookup yields CDR1 SGHTA and CDR2 FQGNSA. The CDR3 sequence is 16 residues long. In DNA, the CDR3 is TGTGCCAGCAGCTTTATTGACAGGGCTGGGAATCAGCCCCAGCATTTT. Protein: CASSFIDRAGNQPQHF.